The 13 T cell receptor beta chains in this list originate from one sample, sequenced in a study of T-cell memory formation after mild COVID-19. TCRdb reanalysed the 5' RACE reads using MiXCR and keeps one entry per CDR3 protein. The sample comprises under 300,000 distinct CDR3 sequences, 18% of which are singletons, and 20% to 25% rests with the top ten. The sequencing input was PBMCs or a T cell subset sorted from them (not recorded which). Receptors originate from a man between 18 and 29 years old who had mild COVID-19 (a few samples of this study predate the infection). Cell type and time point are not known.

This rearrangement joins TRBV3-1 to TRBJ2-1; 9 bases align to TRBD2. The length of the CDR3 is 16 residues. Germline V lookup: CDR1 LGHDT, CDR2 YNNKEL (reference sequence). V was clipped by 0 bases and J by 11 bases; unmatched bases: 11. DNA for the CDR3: TGTGCCAGCAGCCAAGATATAATCCTAGCGGGGAACCAGCAGTTCTTC. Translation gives CASSQDIILAGNQQFF.

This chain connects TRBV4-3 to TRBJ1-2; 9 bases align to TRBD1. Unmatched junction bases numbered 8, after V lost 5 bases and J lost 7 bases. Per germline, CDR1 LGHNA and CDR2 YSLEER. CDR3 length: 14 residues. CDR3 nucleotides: TGCGCCAGCAGCGCCCGGGACAGGGTTGGTGGCTACACCTTC. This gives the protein CASSARDRVGGYTF.

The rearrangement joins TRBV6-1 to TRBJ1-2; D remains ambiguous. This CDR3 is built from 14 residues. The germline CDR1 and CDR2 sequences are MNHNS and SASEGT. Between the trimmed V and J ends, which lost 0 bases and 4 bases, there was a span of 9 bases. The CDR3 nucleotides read TGTGCCAGCAGTGAAGCGCCGGTCAGCTATGGCTACACCTTC. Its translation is CASSEAPVSYGYTF.

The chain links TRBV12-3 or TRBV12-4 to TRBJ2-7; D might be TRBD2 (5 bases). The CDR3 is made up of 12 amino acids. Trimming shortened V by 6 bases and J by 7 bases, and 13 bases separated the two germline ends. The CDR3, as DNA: TGTGCCAGCAGCCCACAAGGCGGGGAGCAGTACGTC. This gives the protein CASSPQGGEQYV.

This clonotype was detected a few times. The CDR3 bases are TGTGCCAGCAGTACACCTACAGGGGTATTTCAAGCTTTCTTT. Translation: CASSTPTGVFQAFF. The chain joins TRBV6-5 to TRBJ1-1; 7 bases map to TRBD1. The ends lost 5 bases at V and 9 bases at J; junction bases unmatched: 12. CDR1 MNHEY and CDR2 SVGAGI come from the germline V gene. The CDR3 covers 14 residues.

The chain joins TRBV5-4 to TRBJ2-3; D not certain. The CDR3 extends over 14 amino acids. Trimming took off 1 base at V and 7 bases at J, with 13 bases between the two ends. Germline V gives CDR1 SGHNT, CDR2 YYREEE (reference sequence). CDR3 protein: CASSLWGFGNTQYF. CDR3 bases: TGTGCCAGCAGCTTGTGGGGTTTTGGTAATACGCAGTATTTT.

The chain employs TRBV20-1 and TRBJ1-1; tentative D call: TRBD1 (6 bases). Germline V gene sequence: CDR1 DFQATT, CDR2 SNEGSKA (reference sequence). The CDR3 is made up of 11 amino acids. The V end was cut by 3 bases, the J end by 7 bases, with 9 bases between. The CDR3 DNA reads TGCAGTGCTAGCAGGGGCGGTGAAGCTTTCTTT. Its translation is CSASRGGEAFF.

CDR3 coding DNA: TGCAGTGCTAGCCAGTGGGTCTCAGGCACTGAAGCTTTCTTT. Its protein is CSASQWVSGTEAFF. The chain combines TRBV20-1 with TRBJ1-1, with D uncertain. This CDR3 has 14 amino acids. V lost 3 bases and J 4 bases, leaving 15 bases between the germline ends. CDR1 is DFQATT, CDR2 SNEGSKA, per germline (reference sequence).

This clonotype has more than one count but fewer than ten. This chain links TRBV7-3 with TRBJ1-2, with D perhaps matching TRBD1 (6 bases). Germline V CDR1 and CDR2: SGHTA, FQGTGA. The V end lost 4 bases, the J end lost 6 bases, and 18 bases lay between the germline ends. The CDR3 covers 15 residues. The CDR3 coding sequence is TGTGCCAGCAGCTCCCGGTCATCCAGGGGAGATGGCTACACCTTC. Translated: CASSSRSSRGDGYTF.

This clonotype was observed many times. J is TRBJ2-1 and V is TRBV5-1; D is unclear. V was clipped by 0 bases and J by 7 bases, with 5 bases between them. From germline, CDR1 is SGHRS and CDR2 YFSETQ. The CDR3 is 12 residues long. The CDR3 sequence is CASSLAGNEQFF. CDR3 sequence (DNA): TGCGCCAGCAGCTTGGCCGGGAATGAGCAGTTCTTC.

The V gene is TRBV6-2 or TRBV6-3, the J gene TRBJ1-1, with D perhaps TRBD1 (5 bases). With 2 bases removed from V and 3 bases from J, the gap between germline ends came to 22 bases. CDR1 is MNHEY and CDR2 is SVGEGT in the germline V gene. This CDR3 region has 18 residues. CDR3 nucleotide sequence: TGTGCCAGCAGTTACACGCCATTAAGCGGGGGGTCGGACACTGAAGCTTTCTTT. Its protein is CASSYTPLSGGSDTEAFF.

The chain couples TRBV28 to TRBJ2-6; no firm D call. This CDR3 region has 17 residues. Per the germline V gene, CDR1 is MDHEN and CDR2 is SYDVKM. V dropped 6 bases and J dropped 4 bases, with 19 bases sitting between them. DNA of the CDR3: TGTGCCAGCAGGGGGTCGGTAAGGAGTACCGGGGCCAACGTCCTGACTTTC. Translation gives CASRGSVRSTGANVLTF.

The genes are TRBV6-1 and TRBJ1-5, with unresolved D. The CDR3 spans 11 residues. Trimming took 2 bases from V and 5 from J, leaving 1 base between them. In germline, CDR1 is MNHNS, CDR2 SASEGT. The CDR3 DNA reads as TGTGCCAGCAGTGAATATCAGCCCCAGCATTTT. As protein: CASSEYQPQHF.